This T cell receptor beta chain was retrieved from a study of cytomegalovirus exposure and HLA in healthy donors. Study-wide points: The authors reported that TCR beta sequences could predict HLA-A and HLA-B alleles. These predictions were accurate for most subjects in the first cohort. Later analysis identified about 18,000 TCR beta sequences associated with HLA alleles, using a false discovery rate threshold of 0.05. Later work found most CMV-associated TCR beta chains apparently HLA-restricted.

The PCR contained 60 Vbeta and 13 Jbeta primers. Sequenced by immunoSEQ multiplex PCR; TCRdb stores in-frame clones only, minus some. The sample has fewer than 250,000 clones, 70% to 80% seen once. Notes on this clone: The antigen remains undetermined.

The CDR3 totals 13 residues. Trimming pared 2 bases from V and 3 bases from J, leaving 7 bases between. The germline V gene has CDR1 SEHNR and CDR2 FQNEAQ (reference sequence). The sequenced sample consisted of PBMCs. This TCR came from a woman between 45 and 65 years old in good health and CMV-seronegative. V and J are TRBV7-9 and TRBJ1-2; D is uncertain. The CDR3 loop is CASSLTGDYGYTF. CDR3 DNA sequence: TGTGCCAGCAGCTTAACCGGAGACTATGGCTACACCTTC.